This T cell receptor (beta chain) stems from a study of cytomegalovirus exposure and HLA in healthy donors. Per the germline V gene, CDR1 is LNHNV and CDR2 is YYDKDF (reference sequence). V was trimmed by 5 bases and J by 0 bases, leaving 8 bases between them. This CDR3 comprises 15 residues. Nominally healthy donors were sampled, though unrecorded immune exposures were likely. Findings and limits, study-wide: In a later analysis, HLA-associated beta chains showed higher expansion and lower generation probabilities than comparable chains. The authors excluded some V segments, including TRBV6-2 and TRBV6-3, as indistinguishable. Later analysis demonstrated an association between a missense DCLRE1C variant and TCR beta V- and J-gene trimming.

It was with 60 Vbeta and 13 Jbeta primers that the PCR ran. Using immunoSEQ multiplex PCR, the repertoire was profiled, and TCRdb retains in-frame clones only, with some absent. The sample has 130,000 or so clones; 77% are singletons. About this clone itself: What it binds is not known.

The rearrangement uses TRBV15 and TRBJ1-6, with D unresolved. The receptor was derived from a male donor in good health and CMV-seropositive. What was sequenced was PBMCs. The CDR3 DNA is TGTGCCACCAGCTCCCCGGTCTCCTATAATTCACCCCTCCACTTT. Translation gives CATSSPVSYNSPLHF.